The following is a T cell receptor (beta chain) sequence with its context. The V gene lost 4 bases and the J gene lost 4 bases, with 10 bases spanning the gap. The CDR3 is 13 amino acids. The germline CDR1 and CDR2 sequences are LGHDT and YNNKEL (reference sequence). This sample is part of a study of T cell responses to AZD1222 COVID-19 vaccine. As for the study in general: Second-dose groups at about 4 or about 12 weeks were pooled.

TCRdb keeps only in-frame clones here, not all; method: immunoSEQ multiplex PCR. The data show 85,000 to 100,000 clones, with about 89% seen just once and 3.7% held by the top ten. The sequence was obtained from an adult in good health. The V and J genes are TRBV3-1 (or the pseudogene TRBV3-2) and TRBJ1-2; D uncertain. This specimen consisted of peripheral blood, obtained on day 0 of AZD1222 vaccination. CDR3 nucleotides: TGTGCCAGCAGCCCGGGCCCTTTCTATGGCTACACCTTC. The encoded protein is CASSPGPFYGYTF.